This T cell receptor beta chain originates from a study of T cells after yellow fever vaccination. Study background: Low-cell-number fractions were prepared with SMART-Seq v4 Ultra Low Input. Study results and caveats: Primary-vaccination clones mostly resurfaced post-booster (around 95% CD4, under 90% CD8). Few clonotypes appeared in both CD4 and CD8 compartments.

TCRdb processed the 5' RACE reads anew with MiXCR; each CDR3 protein has one entry. The table has hundreds of thousands of distinct CDR3 sequences, around 13% seen once. Trimming left V 1 base short and J 4 bases short, with 5 bases between. Per the germline V gene, CDR1 is SGHTA and CDR2 is FQGNSA. This CDR3 has 12 amino acids. This clonotype was found many times. The antigen is not known. The chain recombines TRBV7-2 with TRBJ2-7; D uncertain. This sequence originates from a man younger than 35 who received the YFV17D yellow fever vaccine. The material sequenced was CD4+ T cells sorted from PBMCs, taken 15 days after the yellow fever booster vaccination. In DNA, the CDR3 is TGTGCCAGCAGCTTAGTCGGATACGAGCAGTACTTC. Encoded protein: CASSLVGYEQYF.